This T cell receptor beta chain was sequenced in a study of metastatic and nonmetastatic thyroid tumors. Using MiXCR, TCRdb reanalyzed the PCR reads. The table includes 20,000 to 25,000 clones, about 17% detected once. The ends were cut back, 4 bases at V and 0 bases at J, with 14 bases in the middle. This CDR3 has 16 amino acids. From germline, CDR1 is SGHRS and CDR2 YFSETQ. Treatment of any kind had been given to no patient before thyroid surgery. The V gene is TRBV5-1, the J gene TRBJ1-3, with D unclear. The sequenced material came from blood. The TCR was taken from a male donor with papillary thyroid cancer or a benign thyroid nodule (not recorded which). Some clones in this sample may be carry-over from other donors' samples. The CDR3 reads CASSATLGASGNTIYF. CDR3 bases: TGCGCCAGCAGCGCGACTTTGGGAGCCTCTGGAAACACCATATATTTT.